The 19 T cell receptor beta chains presented below share a single source sample, sequenced in a study of read filtering for tumor transcriptome and immune sequencing. The library was built from about 370 ng RNA with molecular barcoded adaptors for alpha/delta and beta/gamma chains. From the reads, TCRdb called clonotypes with MiXCR, one entry per CDR3 protein. In the table there are 100,000 to 150,000 distinct CDR3 sequences, approximately 12% of which are singletons. Sequencing was performed on a population of CD138-negative cells sorted from bone marrow. All receptors come from a donor at least 40 years old with multiple myeloma.

To note about this clonotype: A much larger clone sits a single nucleotide away, making a read error possible. The chain joins TRBV12-3 or TRBV12-4 to TRBJ2-5, with D possibly matching TRBD2 (5 bases). V lost 6 bases, J lost 7 bases, and 15 bases lay in between. This CDR3 comprises 13 residues. CDR3 sequence reads: CASRASQDGTQYF. The DNA for the CDR3 is TGTGCCAGCAGAGCTAGCCAGGACGGGACCCAGTACTTC.

This clonotype has at least ten counts. CDR3 sequence reads: CASSLSFGGPRDYNEQFF. In DNA, the CDR3 is TGCGCCAGCAGCTTGAGTTTCGGGGGCCCACGGGATTACAATGAGCAGTTCTTC. This chain joins TRBV5-1 and TRBJ2-1; D assignment may be TRBD1 or TRBD2 (6 bases each). The germline CDR1 and CDR2 sequences are SGHRS and YFSETQ. V lost 1 base to trimming and J lost 4 bases, with 21 bases between them. This CDR3 contains 18 residues.

This clonotype has a count of ten or more. The V and J genes are TRBV28 and TRBJ2-3; unclear D gene. The CDR3 contains 14 residues. V lost 7 bases, J lost 0 bases, and 11 bases lay in between. Germline-derived CDR1 and CDR2 are MDHEN and SYDVKM. The CDR3 DNA is TGTGCCAGCACCCCTACTACTAGCACAGATACGCAGTATTTT. Protein product: CASTPTTSTDTQYF.

At least ten counts were recorded for this clonotype. V is TRBV19 and J is TRBJ1-1; no clear D. The CDR3 extends over 13 amino acids. V dropped 10 bases and J dropped 5 bases, with 17 bases sitting between them. Germline values: CDR1 LNHDA, CDR2 SQIVND (reference sequence). CDR3 protein: CATSEGRETEAFF. CDR3 bases: TGTGCCACCTCTGAAGGGAGAGAAACTGAAGCTTTCTTT.

This clonotype occurred many times. The chain carries TRBV25-1 and TRBJ1-1, with TRBD1 identical over 11 bases. This CDR3 comprises 15 residues. Trimming removed 3 bases from V and 10 bases from J; junction bases left unmatched: 10. In germline, CDR1 is MGHDK, CDR2 SYGVNS. This CDR3 reads CASSDSGQGAGRAFF. As DNA, the CDR3 is TGTGCCAGCAGTGATTCCGGACAGGGGGCGGGCCGAGCTTTCTTT.

Remarks on this clonotype: Given a much more abundant clone one base away, this may be a read error. V is TRBV11-2 and J is TRBJ2-5; 8 nucleotides align to TRBD2. Germline V gene sequence: CDR1 SGHAT, CDR2 FQNNGV. CDR3 length: 16 residues. CDR3 sequence (DNA): TGTGCCAGCAGCTTAGAACCGGGAGGGCAACAAGAGGCCCAGTACTTC. Its protein product is CASSLEPGGQQEAQYF.

This clonotype has ten or more counts. The chain employs TRBV29-1 and TRBJ2-1; a possible D gene is TRBD2 (6 bases). V lost 5 bases and J lost 4, with 12 bases in between. Germline lookup yields CDR1 SQVTM and CDR2 ANQGSEA. This CDR3 has 13 amino acids. The CDR3 nucleotides are TGCAGCGTTCCCAGACTAGTATACAATGAGCAGTTCTTC. It is translated as CSVPRLVYNEQFF.

This clonotype occurred many times. The chain combines TRBV2 with TRBJ1-5; no firm D call. The CDR3 has 15 residues. Per the germline V gene, CDR1 is SNHLY and CDR2 is FYNNEI. Trimming shortened V by 3 bases and J by 0 bases, and 9 bases separated the two germline ends. The CDR3 nucleotides read TGTGCCAGCAGTGAGATGGGTAATAGCAATCAGCCCCAGCATTTT. Residues: CASSEMGNSNQPQHF.

This clonotype showed up many times. The rearrangement links TRBV7-9 to TRBJ1-6; 10 positions match TRBD1. The germline V gene encodes CDR1 SEHNR and CDR2 FQNEAQ (reference sequence). The CDR3 runs 15 residues. The trim removed 4 bases at V and 7 bases at J, leaving 4 bases unmatched. Written as DNA, the CDR3 is TGTGCCAGCAGCTCCCGGACAGGGGGAAATTCACCCCTCCACTTT. This encodes CASSSRTGGNSPLHF.

This clonotype showed up just a few times. This sequence joins TRBV19 and TRBJ1-2, with a weak D call TRBD1 (6 bases). The germline CDR1 and CDR2 sequences are LNHDA and SQIVND (reference sequence). This CDR3 has 13 residues. With 11 bases removed from V and 3 bases from J, the gap between germline ends came to 16 bases. CDR3 nucleotides: TGTGCCTCGGGGGGCACCACGGACTATGGCTACACCTTC. Translated, it gives CASGGTTDYGYTF.

This clonotype came up many times. This chain links TRBV2 with TRBJ2-1; 9 positions agree with TRBD2. Germline trimming cut 6 bases from V and 5 bases from J; bases unmatched to any gene: 8. Germline V CDR1 and CDR2: SNHLY, FYNNEI. The CDR3 is made up of 15 amino acids. The CDR3 nucleotides are TGTGCCAGCAGCAGTAGCGGGAGAGGCCACAATGAGCAGTTCTTC. It encodes CASSSSGRGHNEQFF.

This clonotype has a count of ten or more. The rearrangement links TRBV12-3 or TRBV12-4 to TRBJ2-2, with 9 bases identical to TRBD1. This CDR3 is built from 15 residues. Losses at the gene ends were 3 bases for V and 7 bases for J; bases not matched to a gene: 6. CDR3 DNA sequence: TGTGCCAGCAGTTTTGGGGACAGGGTCAGCGGGGAGCTGTTTTTT. It is translated as CASSFGDRVSGELFF.

The chain combines TRBV10-3 with TRBJ1-3; D might be TRBD1 (6 bases). The germline CDR1 and CDR2 sequences are ENHRY and SYGVKD. The CDR3 totals 15 residues. V was pared by 3 bases and J by 4 bases, with 13 bases between. As DNA, the CDR3 is TGTGCCATCAGTGACCCAGGGGTCAACGGAAACACCATATATTTT. Translated, it gives CAISDPGVNGNTIYF.

This clonotype was counted ten times or more. V usage is TRBV11-2 and J usage is TRBJ2-1, with 11 nucleotides matching TRBD2. V lost 5 bases, J lost 10 bases, and 4 bases stayed unmatched. This CDR3 region has 13 residues. Germline V CDR1 and CDR2: SGHAT, FQNNGV. CDR3 residues: CASSPGTSGEQFF. The CDR3 DNA reads TGTGCCAGCAGCCCAGGGACTAGCGGAGAGCAGTTCTTC.

This clonotype was counted between two and nine times. V is TRBV11-2 and J is TRBJ2-2; D is uncertain. Germline V lookup: CDR1 SGHAT, CDR2 FQNNGV. The CDR3 totals 13 residues. V dropped 5 bases and J dropped 1 base, with 5 bases sitting between them. The CDR3 DNA is TGTGCCAGCAGCCCATGGAACACCGGGGAGCTGTTTTTT. This gives the protein CASSPWNTGELFF.

This clonotype was seen at least ten times. This chain uses TRBV20-1 with TRBJ2-5; 9 nucleotides agree with TRBD2. The V gene end was trimmed by 3 bases and the J gene end by 2 bases; junction bases not matched to a gene: 10. There are 16 residues in the CDR3. Germline CDR1 is DFQATT and CDR2 is SNEGSKA (reference sequence). The CDR3 DNA sequence: TGCAGTGCTAGTGGGAGTAGCGGGAGAGTACAAGAGACCCAGTACTTC. Amino acids: CSASGSSGRVQETQYF.

With regard to this clonotype: It may be a read error: a sequence one base away is much more abundant. The chain is built from TRBV7-8 and TRBJ1-5; the D gene is possibly TRBD1 (5 bases). The CDR3 is made up of 15 amino acids. CDR1 and CDR2 from the germline V gene are SGHVS and FQNEAQ. CDR3 nucleotides: TGTGCCGGCAGCTTACGGGGACGGAGCAATCAGCCCCAGCATTTT. Residues: CAGSLRGRSNQPQHF.

This clonotype showed up many times. The chain joins TRBV20-1 to TRBJ2-3; the D is unclear. The germline V gene has CDR1 DFQATT and CDR2 SNEGSKA (reference sequence). This CDR3 contains 14 residues. Trimming took 6 bases from V and 0 from J, leaving 13 bases between them. CDR3 sequence reads: CSAILRISTDTQYF. The CDR3 bases are TGCAGTGCAATCCTACGAATCAGCACAGATACGCAGTATTTT.

This clonotype was observed many times. A read error is possible here, since a much larger clone lies one base away. The CDR3 end shows no conserved phenylalanine or tryptophan, and so a read error is likely. This chain links TRBV29-1 with TRBJ2-1, with 8 positions matching TRBD2. Germline-derived CDR1 and CDR2 are SQVTM and ANQGSEA. CDR3 length: 14 residues. The V and J ends lost 5 bases and 7 bases, in that order; junction bases with no gene match: 10. DNA for the CDR3: TGCAGCGTTCGCGGGGGGCGGGGAGTGAATGAGCAGTTCATC. Translating gives CSVRGGRGVNEQFI.